This T cell receptor beta chain was profiled in a study of post-analysis software for immune sequencing data. This clonotype was seen a handful of times. What it binds is unknown. Each TCR beta cDNA library carried unique molecular identifiers. TCRdb used MiXCR to reprocess the PCR reads, holding one entry per CDR3 protein. The repertoire holds under 200,000 distinct CDR3 sequences, around 29% seen once, with 3% to 3.5% in the top ten. This CDR3 spans 16 amino acids. Looked up from germline, CDR1 is SGHTA and CDR2 is FQGNSA. The V gene end was trimmed by 4 bases and the J gene end by 1 base; junction bases not matched to a gene: 7. Broader study findings: Higher frequency in patients than in controls was seen for about five TRBV segments, with TRBV5-6, TRBV5-1 and TRBV20-1 among them.

Material: blood. The V gene is TRBV7-2, the J gene TRBJ2-3, with 8 bases lining up with TRBD2. This sequence was found in a girl aged 2 to 17 with multiple sclerosis. In DNA form, the CDR3 reads TGTGCCAGCAGCTCTGGGGGGCGGGGGGGCACAGATACGCAGTATTTT. It encodes CASSSGGRGGTDTQYF.